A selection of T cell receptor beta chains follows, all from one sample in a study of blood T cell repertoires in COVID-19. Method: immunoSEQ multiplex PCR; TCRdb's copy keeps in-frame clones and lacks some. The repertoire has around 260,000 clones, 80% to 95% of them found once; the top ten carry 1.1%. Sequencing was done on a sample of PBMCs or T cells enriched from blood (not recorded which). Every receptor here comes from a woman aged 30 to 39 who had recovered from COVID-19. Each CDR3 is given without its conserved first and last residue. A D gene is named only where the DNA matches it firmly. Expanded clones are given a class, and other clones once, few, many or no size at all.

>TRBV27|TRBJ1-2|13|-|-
ASSFGVPGSYGYT
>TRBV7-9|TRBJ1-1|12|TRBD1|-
ASSLVQGATEAF
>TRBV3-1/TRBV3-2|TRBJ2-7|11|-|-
ASSPSIPYEQY
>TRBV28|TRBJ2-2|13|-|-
ASSWYGTNTGELF
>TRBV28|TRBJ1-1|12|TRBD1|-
ASNMWDRATEAF
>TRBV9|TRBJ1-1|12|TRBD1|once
ASSAYTGGTEAF
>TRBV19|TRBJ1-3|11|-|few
ASNLQSGNTIY
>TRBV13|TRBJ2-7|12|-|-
ASSPGVRTYEQY
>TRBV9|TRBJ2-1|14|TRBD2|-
ASSTSGTSAYNEQF
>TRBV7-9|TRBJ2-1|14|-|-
ASSPRGQAGDNEQF
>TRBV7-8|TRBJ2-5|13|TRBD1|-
ASSGGTGVGETQY
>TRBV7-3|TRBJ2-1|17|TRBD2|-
ASSASGTSGRQSYNEQF
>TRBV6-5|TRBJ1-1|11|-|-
ATYRDPVTEAF
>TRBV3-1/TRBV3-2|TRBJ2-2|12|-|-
ASSSTANTGELF
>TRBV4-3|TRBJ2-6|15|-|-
ASSQDIAATGANVLT
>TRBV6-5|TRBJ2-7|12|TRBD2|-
ASSPRTRNYEQY
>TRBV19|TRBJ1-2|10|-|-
ASTGTSDGYT
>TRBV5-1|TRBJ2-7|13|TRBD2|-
ASSLVRTSGDEQY
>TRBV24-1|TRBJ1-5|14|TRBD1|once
ATSDSSQGARQPQH
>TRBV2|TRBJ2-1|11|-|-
ASSGGGWDEQF
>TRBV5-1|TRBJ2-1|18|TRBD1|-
ASLNFPWDRGAPGSRSEF
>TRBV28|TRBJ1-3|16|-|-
ASITQGLRGDSGNTIY
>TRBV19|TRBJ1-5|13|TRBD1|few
ASSTGTGASQPQH
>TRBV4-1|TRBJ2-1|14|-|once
ASSPPGLDSYNEQF
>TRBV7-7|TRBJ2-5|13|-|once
ASSLGRTNQETQY
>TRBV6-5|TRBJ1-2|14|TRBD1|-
ASSYFPGQEIYGYT
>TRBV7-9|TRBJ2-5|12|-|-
ASSWGTSQETQY
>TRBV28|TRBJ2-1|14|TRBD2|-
ASTGLAGVIYNEQF
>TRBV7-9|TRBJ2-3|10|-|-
ASSRDTDTQY
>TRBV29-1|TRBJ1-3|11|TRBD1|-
SVGQGAGNTIY
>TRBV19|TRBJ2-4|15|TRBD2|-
ASSIVGTSGRLNIQY
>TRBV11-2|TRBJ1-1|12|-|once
ASSLVGGNTEAF
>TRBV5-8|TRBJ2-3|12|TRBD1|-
ASSFSTGTDTQY
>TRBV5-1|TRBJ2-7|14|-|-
ASSSFRDSPHWEQY
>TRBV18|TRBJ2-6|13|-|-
ASRAIRAGANVLT
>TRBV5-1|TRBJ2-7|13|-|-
ASSLSTGTPYEQY
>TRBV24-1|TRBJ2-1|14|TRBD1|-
ATSDKGTGIVYEQF
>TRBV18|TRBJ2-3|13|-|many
ASSPGYRDTDTQY
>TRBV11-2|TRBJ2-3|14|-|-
ASSSAAGRSTDTQY
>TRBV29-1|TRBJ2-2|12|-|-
SAVRGSDTGELF
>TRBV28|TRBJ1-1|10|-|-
ASSPSDTEAF
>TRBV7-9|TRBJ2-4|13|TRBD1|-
ASSLEQGAKNIQY
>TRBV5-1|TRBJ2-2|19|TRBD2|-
ASSLIIGSLAGASNTGELF
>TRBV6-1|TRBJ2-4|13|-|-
ASSGTEQAKNIQY
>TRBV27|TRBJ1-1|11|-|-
ASSRQENTEAF
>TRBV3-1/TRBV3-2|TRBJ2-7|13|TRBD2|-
ASSQVGLAGYEQY
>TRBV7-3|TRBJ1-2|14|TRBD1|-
ASSPAPGTGGHGYT
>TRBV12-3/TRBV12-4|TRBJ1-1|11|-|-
ASSLKGFGEAF
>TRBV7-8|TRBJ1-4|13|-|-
ASSLNRATNEKLF
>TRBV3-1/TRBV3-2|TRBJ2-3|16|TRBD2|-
ASSQDLGLAGAMDTQY